The 13 T cell receptor beta chains in this list originate from one sample, sequenced in a study of cytomegalovirus exposure and HLA in healthy donors (dated by TCRdb to the late 2010s). The method behind the library was the immunoSEQ multiplex PCR assay. The multiplex PCR relied on a mix of 60 forward primers for TCR Vbeta segments and 13 reverse primers for TCR Jbeta segments. This is the immuneACCESS table as TCRdb keeps it, with only in-frame sequences that have V and J called. A part of the clones is gone; compared with another copy, unresolved V genes explain less than half, and the rest is unexplained. This sample lists some 190,000 clones; about 86% were detected once. 1.5% to 2% of the sample comes from the top ten. The sequenced sample consisted of PBMCs. The receptor set was obtained from a man aged 35 to 55 in good health and CMV-seropositive.

V usage is TRBV5-1 and J usage is TRBJ1-4, with a tentative D call TRBD1 (6 bases). The V gene lost 3 bases and the J gene lost 6 bases, with 15 bases spanning the gap. The CDR3 spans 15 residues. Germline lookup yields CDR1 SGHRS and CDR2 YFSETQ. DNA of the CDR3: TGCGCCAGCAGCTCCCAGGGGTTGGGGGATGAAAAACTGTTTTTT. This gives the protein CASSSQGLGDEKLFF.

V and J are TRBV6-5 and TRBJ1-2; tentative D call: TRBD1 (6 bases). The CDR3 length is 14 residues. Trimming removed 10 bases at V and 2 bases at J, with 17 bases between. Germline CDR1 reads MNHEY; CDR2 reads SVGAGI. The DNA for the CDR3 is TGTGCCACCACCTCCATGGACAGCAACTATGGCTACACCTTC. This codes for CATTSMDSNYGYTF.

This clone was found a few times. V gene TRBV6-5 combines with J gene TRBJ2-1, with D perhaps TRBD1 (6 bases). V lost 5 bases, J lost 4 bases, and 12 bases lay in between. This CDR3 has 14 residues. Germline CDR1 is MNHEY and CDR2 is SVGAGI. CDR3 bases: TGTGCCAGCAGTCGGGACACAGGATACAATGAGCAGTTCTTC. Translating gives CASSRDTGYNEQFF.

The chain combines TRBV7-2 with TRBJ2-7; D is possibly TRBD2 (6 bases). V shed 5 bases and J shed 5 bases, with 13 bases lying between them. Per the germline V gene, CDR1 is SGHTA and CDR2 is FQGNSA. CDR3 length equals 13 residues. CDR3 region: CASSMRREDEQYF. CDR3 bases: TGTGCCAGCAGCATGCGCAGGGAGGACGAGCAGTACTTC.

V usage is TRBV9 and J usage is TRBJ2-7, with D possibly matching TRBD2 (5 bases). Per germline, CDR1 SGDLS and CDR2 YYNGEE. Trimming took off 3 bases at V and 3 bases at J, with 16 bases between the two ends. This CDR3 is 15 amino acids long. The CDR3 sequence: CASSGEGRDFYEQYF. The DNA of the CDR3 is TGTGCCAGCAGCGGAGAGGGCAGAGATTTCTACGAGCAGTACTTC.

CDR3 sequence (DNA): TGTGCAAGTCGCTTATTAGAAAGGAGCAAGGGAGTCTTGAAGAGAGTTTGTGGCTACACCTTC. It encodes CASRLLERSKGVLKRVCGYTF. The rearrangement links TRBV12-2 to TRBJ1-2. TRBV12-2 is labeled a pseudogene. This CDR3 has 21 residues.

The chain combines TRBV19 with TRBJ1-1; the match to TRBD1 covers 9 bases. After removal of 3 bases from V and 6 bases from J, the junction contained 8 bases not matched to a gene. Per the germline V gene, CDR1 is LNHDA and CDR2 is SQIVND (reference sequence). The CDR3 is made up of 15 amino acids. The chain's CDR3 is CASSMPLRQGAEAFF. CDR3 DNA: TGTGCCAGTAGTATGCCCCTAAGACAGGGGGCTGAAGCTTTCTTT.

V and J are TRBV11-3 and TRBJ2-1; TRBD2 matches at 11 bases. The CDR3 length is 16 residues. The germline V gene has CDR1 SGHNT and CDR2 YENEEA. The junction had 5 bases not matched to a gene; V was cut back by 5 bases and J by 2 bases. The CDR3 sequence: CASSLRLAGTYNEQFF. The CDR3 DNA is TGTGCCAGCAGCCTCAGACTAGCGGGGACCTACAATGAGCAGTTCTTC.

In this sample, this clone turned up once. The chain carries TRBV15 and TRBJ2-1, with 9 bases aligning to TRBD2. V lost 3 bases to trimming and J lost 0 bases; unmatched junction nucleotides: 12. The CDR3 is made up of 19 amino acids. The germline V gene encodes CDR1 LNHNV and CDR2 YYDKDF (reference sequence). CDR3 in amino acids: CATSSTSGLLPSSYNEQFF. For the CDR3, the DNA is TGTGCCACCAGCAGCACTAGCGGGTTGCTACCAAGCTCCTACAATGAGCAGTTCTTC.

This chain joins TRBV15 and TRBJ2-7; TRBD2 is a possible D gene (6 bases). The CDR3 is made up of 15 amino acids. CDR1 is LNHNV, CDR2 YYDKDF, per germline (reference sequence). The V end was cut by 1 base, the J end by 4 bases, with 14 bases between. In nucleotides, the CDR3 is TGTGCCACCAGCAGAGCCCGACTAGGAATTTACGAGCAGTACTTC. This encodes CATSRARLGIYEQYF.

The chain combines TRBV6-1 with TRBJ1-2; D is possibly TRBD1 (5 bases). Germline CDR1 and CDR2: MNHNS and SASEGT. V was trimmed by 4 bases and J by 4 bases, leaving 16 bases between them. The CDR3 length is 15 residues. For the CDR3, the DNA is TGTGCCAGCAGTGGGGGGGACCGCAATATCTATGGCTACACCTTC. The encoded protein is CASSGGDRNIYGYTF.

This rearrangement joins TRBV28 to TRBJ2-5, with TRBD2 matching 8 bases. There are 14 residues in the CDR3. J gave up 2 bases and V 5 bases, and 4 bases lay outside the gene matches. Germline V lookup: CDR1 MDHEN, CDR2 SYDVKM. In nucleotides, the CDR3 is TGTGCCAGCAGTCAAGCGGGGGATCAAGAGACCCAGTACTTC. It encodes CASSQAGDQETQYF.

V usage is TRBV5-1 and J usage is TRBJ1-4, with 10 positions matching TRBD1. CDR1 and CDR2 from the germline V gene are SGHRS and YFSETQ. The CDR3 runs to 18 residues. The J segment lost 0 bases and the V segment lost 0 bases, leaving 5 bases of the junction unmatched. This CDR3 is CASSLGGTGVSTNEKLFF. CDR3 bases: TGCGCCAGCAGCTTGGGAGGGACAGGGGTCTCAACTAATGAAAAACTGTTTTTT.